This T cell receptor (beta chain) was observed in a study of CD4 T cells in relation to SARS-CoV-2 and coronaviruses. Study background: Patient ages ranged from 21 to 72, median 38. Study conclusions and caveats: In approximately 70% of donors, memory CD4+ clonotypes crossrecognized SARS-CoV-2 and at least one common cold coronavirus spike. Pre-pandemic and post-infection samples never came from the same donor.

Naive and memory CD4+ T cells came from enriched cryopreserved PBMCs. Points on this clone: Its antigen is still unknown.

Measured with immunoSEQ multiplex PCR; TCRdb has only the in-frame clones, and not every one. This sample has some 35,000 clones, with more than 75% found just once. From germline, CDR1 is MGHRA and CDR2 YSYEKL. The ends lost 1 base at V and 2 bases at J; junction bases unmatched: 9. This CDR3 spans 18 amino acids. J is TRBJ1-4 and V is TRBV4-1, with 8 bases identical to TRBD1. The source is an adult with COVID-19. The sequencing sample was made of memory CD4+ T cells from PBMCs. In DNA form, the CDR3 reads TGCGCCAGCAGCCAAGTTTCGACAGGGGTGTCGACTAATGAAAAACTGTTTTTT. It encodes CASSQVSTGVSTNEKLFF.